These 29 T cell receptor beta chains share one sample of origin, sequenced in a study of T cell changes during pregnancy in multiple sclerosis. Sequenced by immunoSEQ multiplex PCR; TCRdb stores in-frame clones only, minus some. The sample comprises approximately 22,000 clones, approximately 90% of which are singletons, and 0.74% rests with the top ten. The source was CD4+ T cells from peripheral blood mononuclear cells, collected in the first trimester of pregnancy. These TCRs come from a female donor in good health, enrolled as a control in a pregnancy study.

A single count supports this clone. The J gene is TRBJ2-3, the V gene TRBV11-3; D is perhaps TRBD1 (6 bases). The CDR3 runs to 15 residues. The V and J ends lost 2 bases and 4 bases respectively, with 13 bases between them. The germline CDR1 and CDR2 sequences are SGHNT and YENEEA. CDR3 amino acids: CASSLRGTGADTQYF. The CDR3 DNA follows: TGTGCCAGCAGCTTAAGGGGGACGGGCGCAGATACGCAGTATTTT. Supplemented by reference TRBV11-3 and TRBJ2-3, the full variable domain reads EAGVVQSPRYKIIEKKQPVAFWCNPISGHNTLYWYLQNLGQGPELLIRYENEEAVDDSQLPKDRFSAERLKGVDSTLKIQPAELGDSAVYLCASSLRGTGADTQYFGPGTRLTVL.

The chain combines TRBV6-5 with TRBJ2-5, with 9 bases fitting TRBD1. V dropped 2 bases and J dropped 7; count of bases not matched to a gene: 2. Germline V lookup: CDR1 MNHEY, CDR2 SVGAGI. CDR3 length: 13 residues. The CDR3 protein is CASSYDRGGTQYF. The CDR3 coding sequence is TGTGCCAGCAGTTACGACAGGGGGGGGACCCAGTACTTC.

The rearrangement links TRBV28 to TRBJ2-1; tentative D call: TRBD1 (5 bases). This CDR3 is 14 amino acids long. V dropped 8 bases and J dropped 8 bases, with 19 bases sitting between them. CDR1 is MDHEN and CDR2 is SYDVKM in the germline V gene. The CDR3 DNA follows: TGTGCCAGCCGATTGGGCGACGCAGGGCATGAGCAGTTCTTC. Encoded protein: CASRLGDAGHEQFF.

V is TRBV6-1 and J is TRBJ1-4; 8 bases align to TRBD1. CDR3 length equals 14 residues. V was clipped by 6 bases and J by 7 bases; unmatched bases: 7. Germline CDR1 reads MNHNS; CDR2 reads SASEGT. DNA for the CDR3: TGTGCCAGCAGGAGACAGGGGACCGGTGAAAAACTGTTTTTT. It encodes CASRRQGTGEKLFF.

The J gene is TRBJ2-3, the V gene TRBV7-9; D unclear. The CDR3 loop spans 12 amino acids. V lost 5 bases to trimming and J lost 8 bases, with 11 bases between them. Per germline, CDR1 SEHNR and CDR2 FQNEAQ (reference sequence). This CDR3 reads CASSPQAFTQYF. As DNA, the CDR3 is TGTGCCAGCAGCCCCCAGGCGTTTACGCAGTATTTT.

The V call is TRBV6-4, the J call TRBJ1-5, with 10 positions matching TRBD1. The CDR3 loop spans 18 amino acids. The germline V gene has CDR1 MRHNA and CDR2 SNTAGT. The J segment lost 0 bases and the V segment lost 7 bases, leaving 12 bases of the junction unmatched. CDR3 protein: CASTDRDRGPYSNQPQHF. DNA of the CDR3: TGTGCCAGCACCGACAGGGACAGGGGCCCTTATAGCAATCAGCCCCAGCATTTT.

The chain carries TRBV28 and TRBJ1-1, with 9 bases lining up with TRBD1. V lost 5 bases, J lost 1 base, and 8 bases stayed unmatched. This CDR3 is built from 16 residues. The V gene's germline CDR1 is MDHEN and CDR2 SYDVKM. CDR3 region: CASSPIQGAQNTEAFF. The CDR3 DNA reads as TGTGCCAGCAGTCCTATACAGGGGGCCCAGAACACTGAAGCTTTCTTT.

The V call is TRBV7-2, the J call TRBJ2-7; D gene unclear. The CDR3 totals 11 residues. V was cut by 5 bases and J by 3 bases, with 5 bases left in between. Per germline, CDR1 SGHTA and CDR2 FQGNSA. The CDR3 region has the DNA TGTGCCAGCAGCATGAGCTACGAGCAGTACTTC. It yields the protein CASSMSYEQYF. Combining the CDR3 with reference TRBV7-2 and TRBJ2-7 gives the whole variable domain GAGVSQSPSNKVTEKGKDVELRCDPISGHTALYWYRQSLGQGLEFLIYFQGNSAPDKSGLPSDRFSAERTGGSVSTLTIQRTQQEDSAVYLCASSMSYEQYFGPGTRLTVT.

V gene TRBV6-1 combines with J gene TRBJ2-7; D remains ambiguous. Trimming removed 8 bases from V and 3 bases from J, with 14 bases in between. CDR1 MNHNS and CDR2 SASEGT come from the germline V gene. The CDR3 sequence is 13 residues long. The CDR3 loop is CASRATLVYEQYF. CDR3 bases: TGTGCCAGCCGAGCAACCCTAGTCTACGAGCAGTACTTC.

This sequence joins TRBV19 and TRBJ2-3; TRBD2 matches 7 bases. Germline-derived CDR1 and CDR2 are LNHDA and SQIVND (reference sequence). The CDR3 totals 12 residues. Trimming at V came to 6 bases and at J to 6 bases, leaving 3 bases not matched to a gene. The DNA of the CDR3 is TGTGCCAGTAGGCTTAGCGGGGATACGCAGTATTTT. Its protein is CASRLSGDTQYF.

The chain employs TRBV5-1 and TRBJ2-5; the D gene is possibly TRBD1 (6 bases). Trimming removed 0 bases from V and 3 bases from J, with 15 bases in between. The CDR3 consists of 16 residues. The germline V gene has CDR1 SGHRS and CDR2 YFSETQ. CDR3 nucleotide sequence: TGCGCCAGCAGCTTGGTTCCCGGGGCAGGGGAAGAGACCCAGTACTTC. It translates to CASSLVPGAGEETQYF.

This chain joins TRBV7-6 and TRBJ2-2, with 12 positions matching TRBD2. The trim removed 3 bases at V and 3 bases at J, leaving 5 bases unmatched. Per germline, CDR1 SGHVS and CDR2 FNYEAQ. The CDR3 is 17 amino acids. The chain's CDR3 is CASSFTSGGPYTGELFF. In DNA form, the CDR3 reads TGTGCCAGCAGCTTTACTAGCGGGGGGCCTTACACCGGGGAGCTGTTTTTT.

This chain uses TRBV5-1 with TRBJ1-1, with 8 bases that match TRBD1. CDR3 size: 14 residues. Per the germline V gene, CDR1 is SGHRS and CDR2 is YFSETQ. Unmatched junction bases numbered 16, after V lost 4 bases and J lost 14 bases. CDR3 nucleotides: TGCGCCAGCAGCCCGGGGACTCCTAGAACAGGGGGATTCTTT. Residues: CASSPGTPRTGGFF.

This clone was picked up a small number of times. This chain joins TRBV5-1 and TRBJ2-7; D might be TRBD1 (5 bases). Trimming left V 2 bases short and J 5 bases short, with 11 bases between. Germline values: CDR1 SGHRS, CDR2 YFSETQ. This CDR3 is 13 amino acids long. The CDR3 DNA reads as TGCGCCAGCAGCTTCAGGTTACAGGACGAGCAGTACTTC. Translated, it gives CASSFRLQDEQYF.

The chain is built from TRBV19 and TRBJ2-5, with D maybe TRBD2 (5 bases). CDR1 and CDR2 (germline): LNHDA, SQIVND (reference sequence). This CDR3 comprises 14 residues. With 6 bases removed from V and 2 bases from J, the gap between germline ends came to 13 bases. CDR3 residues: CASSRSDAQETQYF. The CDR3 DNA reads TGTGCCAGTAGCCGTAGCGACGCTCAAGAGACCCAGTACTTC. Full variable domain (missing parts from reference TRBV19 and TRBJ2-5): DGGITQSPKYLFRKEGQNVTLSCEQNLNHDAMYWYRQDPGQGLRLIYYSQIVNDFQKGDIAEGYSVSREKKESFPLTVTSAQKNPTAFYLCASSRSDAQETQYFGPGTRLLVL.

This clone turned up a few times. The chain joins TRBV5-8 to TRBJ1-6, with D possibly matching TRBD1 (5 bases). The ends were cut back, 4 bases at V and 7 bases at J, with 18 bases in the middle. This CDR3 has 16 amino acids. Germline loops: CDR1 SGHTS, CDR2 YDEGEE. As DNA, the CDR3 is TGTGCCAGCAGCGCCCAAATAGGACACGGGAATTCACCCCTCCACTTT. It codes for CASSAQIGHGNSPLHF.

The chain is built from TRBV5-1 and TRBJ2-3, with D perhaps TRBD2 (5 bases). The V gene's germline CDR1 is SGHRS and CDR2 YFSETQ. There are 16 residues in the CDR3. V lost 3 bases and J 6 bases, leaving 20 bases between the germline ends. The CDR3 spells CASSWRQRPSGDTQYF. The DNA for the CDR3 is TGCGCCAGCAGCTGGCGCCAGCGGCCCTCCGGGGATACGCAGTATTTT.

This clone appeared a single time. The chain's CDR3 is CASSFRGSGAMHSGANVLTF. The CDR3 DNA reads as TGCGCCAGCAGCTTCCGGGGTAGCGGGGCGATGCACTCTGGGGCCAACGTCCTGACTTTC. The V and J genes are TRBV4-1 and TRBJ2-6, with TRBD2 matching 8 bases. Germline V lookup: CDR1 MGHRA, CDR2 YSYEKL. The V segment lost 5 bases and the J segment 0 bases; nucleotides outside the gene matches: 15. This CDR3 comprises 20 residues.

The chain is built from TRBV2 and TRBJ2-5; 12 bases are shared with TRBD2. V lost 6 bases and J lost 9; bases outside the gene matches: 2. The CDR3 totals 12 residues. Germline V gives CDR1 SNHLY, CDR2 FYNNEI. The CDR3 loop is CASSLAGGAQYF. The CDR3 DNA reads TGTGCCAGCAGCCTAGCGGGGGGGGCCCAGTACTTC.

The chain employs TRBV7-9 and TRBJ1-2; 7 bases map to TRBD1. With 4 bases clipped from V and 8 bases from J, the junction kept 4 bases outside the gene matches. The V gene's germline CDR1 is SEHNR and CDR2 FQNEAQ (reference sequence). The CDR3 runs to 12 residues. CDR3 coding DNA: TGTGCCAGCAGCTACAGGGGTTGGGGCTACACCTTC. Its translation is CASSYRGWGYTF.

The rearrangement links TRBV5-1 to TRBJ2-6; D uncertain. The CDR3 contains 14 residues. Germline lookup yields CDR1 SGHRS and CDR2 YFSETQ. V lost 0 bases, J lost 3 bases, and 4 bases lay in between. The CDR3 spells CASSLADGANVLTF. For the CDR3, the DNA is TGCGCCAGCAGCTTGGCAGATGGGGCCAACGTCCTGACTTTC.

Only one count was recorded for this clone. The chain has TRBV5-4 and TRBJ2-4; D is undetermined. The CDR3 is 13 residues long. CDR1 and CDR2 from the germline V gene are SGHNT and YYREEE (reference sequence). V lost 9 bases to trimming and J lost 8 bases, with 18 bases between them. For the CDR3, the DNA is TGTGCCACCAAGATCAGATTGCCCGACATTCAGTACTTC. Amino acid sequence: CATKIRLPDIQYF.

The V and J genes are TRBV19 and TRBJ2-1; TRBD2 matches 12 bases. V was pared by 4 bases and J by 12 bases, with 4 bases of the junction left unmatched. The germline V gene has CDR1 LNHDA and CDR2 SQIVND (reference sequence). The length of the CDR3 is 13 residues. CDR3 sequence (DNA): TGTGCCAGTAGTAGGGGACTAGCGGGTCGGCAGTTCTTC. As protein: CASSRGLAGRQFF.

This chain joins TRBV5-4 and TRBJ1-4; TRBD1 agrees at 8 bases. V was clipped by 0 bases and J by 7 bases; unmatched bases: 5. The length of the CDR3 is 15 residues. Looked up from germline, CDR1 is SGHNT and CDR2 is YYREEE (reference sequence). The chain's CDR3 is CASSLEQGAGEKLFF. CDR3 DNA sequence: TGTGCCAGCAGCTTGGAGCAGGGGGCGGGTGAAAAACTGTTTTTT. The full variable domain, in which reference TRBV5-4 and TRBJ1-4 provide the parts outside the CDR3, is ETGVTQSPTHLIKTRGQQVTLRCSSQSGHNTVSWYQQALGQGPQFIFQYYREEENGRGNFPPRFSGLQFPNYSSELNVNALELDDSALYLCASSLEQGAGEKLFFGSGTQLSVL.

This chain connects TRBV5-5 to TRBJ2-2; perhaps TRBD1 as D (6 bases). This CDR3 has 15 residues. Germline V gene sequence: CDR1 SGHKS, CDR2 YYEKEE (reference sequence). V lost 1 base and J 4 bases, leaving 11 bases between the germline ends. CDR3 region: CASSLSGVGTGELFF. The CDR3 DNA sequence: TGTGCCAGCAGCTTGTCAGGGGTGGGCACCGGGGAGCTGTTTTTT. The entire variable domain, with the rest obtained from reference TRBV5-5 and TRBJ2-2, is as follows: DAGVTQSPTHLIKTRGQQVTLRCSPISGHKSVSWYQQVLGQGPQFIFQYYEKEERGRGNFPDRFSARQFPNYSSELNVNALLLGDSALYLCASSLSGVGTGELFFGEGSRLTVL.

CDR3 sequence: CASSIQGRETQYF. The CDR3 DNA reads TGTGCCAGCAGCATACAGGGGAGGGAGACCCAGTACTTC. The chain employs TRBV7-9 and TRBJ2-5; tentative D call: TRBD1 (7 bases). Germline V gene lookup returns CDR1 SEHNR and CDR2 FQNEAQ (reference sequence). V lost 5 bases and J 5 bases, leaving 12 bases between the germline ends. The CDR3 spans 13 residues.

The genes are TRBV6-6 and TRBJ2-2; no clear D gene. The CDR3 runs 13 residues. V was shortened by 2 bases and J by 1 base, with 2 bases between the two germline ends. Germline lookup yields CDR1 MNHNY and CDR2 SVGAGI (reference sequence). CDR3 DNA sequence: TGTGCCAGCAGTTACCTGAACACCGGGGAGCTGTTTTTT. This gives the protein CASSYLNTGELFF.

This clone appeared a few times. The chain joins TRBV6-1 to TRBJ2-7; 7 nucleotides agree with TRBD2. The CDR3 runs 11 residues. V trimming: 8 bases; J trimming: 5 bases; junction bases outside the gene matches: 3. The germline gives CDR1 MNHNS, CDR2 SASEGT. CDR3 bases: TGTGCCAGCGGGAGGGGCGACGAGCAGTACTTC. Translated: CASGRGDEQYF.

This sequence joins TRBV6-6 and TRBJ2-7, with D maybe TRBD1 (5 bases). The germline gives CDR1 MNHNY, CDR2 SVGAGI (reference sequence). V was trimmed by 0 bases and J by 1 base, leaving 13 bases between them. CDR3 length: 16 amino acids. In DNA form, the CDR3 reads TGTGCCAGCAGTTACTCGACAGCCACCACGTCCTACGAGCAGTACTTC. Translating gives CASSYSTATTSYEQYF.